Listed below are T cell receptor beta chains from one sample, sequenced in a study of CD8 T cells in Susac syndrome. TCRdb re-called the immunoSEQ multiplex PCR reads through MiXCR, storing one row per CDR3 protein. The data show 150,000 to 190,000 distinct CDR3 sequences, less than 97% seen once. Sequencing used CD8+ T cells from PBMCs. These receptors originate from a human donor with multiple sclerosis. Each CDR3 is given with its conserved first and last residue. Each record gives: CDR3 DNA, CDR3 protein, D gene, clone size, J gene, V gene. D genes are given only for firm matches. Clone size is not always given. Where it is, it says once, few, many or a class for expanded clones.

CDR3 DNA: TGTGCCAGCACCGTGGGCGGGGCCAACGTCCTGACTTTC
CDR3 protein: CASTVGGANVLTF
D gene: -
clone size: -
J gene: TRBJ2-6
V gene: TRBV12-3/TRBV12-4

CDR3 DNA: TGTGCCAGCAGTTACCCTAGCGGGGAGGCCTACGAGCAGTACTTC
CDR3 protein: CASSYPSGEAYEQYF
D gene: TRBD2
clone size: once
J gene: TRBJ2-7
V gene: TRBV6-6

CDR3 DNA: TGCAGCGTACCCCCGGGACTAGCGGGGGCTTACAATGAGCAGTTCTTC
CDR3 protein: CSVPPGLAGAYNEQFF
D gene: TRBD2
clone size: once
J gene: TRBJ2-1
V gene: TRBV29-1

CDR3 DNA: TGCAGCGTCCCACCGGACGCCGTCGGGGGGGCAGGAGATACGCAGTATTTT
CDR3 protein: CSVPPDAVGGAGDTQYF
D gene: TRBD2
clone size: -
J gene: TRBJ2-3
V gene: TRBV29-1

CDR3 DNA: TGTGCCAGCACCCTGAGTGGGGCAGATACGCAGTATTTT
CDR3 protein: CASTLSGADTQYF
D gene: -
clone size: few
J gene: TRBJ2-3
V gene: TRBV3-1

CDR3 DNA: TGCGCCAGCAGCTCCGCTCGTTCCGCCCCAACCTACGAGCAGTACTTC
CDR3 protein: CASSSARSAPTYEQYF
D gene: -
clone size: -
J gene: TRBJ2-7
V gene: TRBV5-1

CDR3 DNA: TGTGCCAGCAGCCAAGAGGAGCGGACTGAAGCTTTCTTT
CDR3 protein: CASSQEERTEAFF
D gene: -
clone size: -
J gene: TRBJ1-1
V gene: TRBV14

CDR3 DNA: TGCAGTGCTAGAGATACCACTCCCGGGACTAGCGGCCCTCAAGAGACCCAGTACTTC
CDR3 protein: CSARDTTPGTSGPQETQYF
D gene: TRBD2
clone size: -
J gene: TRBJ2-5
V gene: TRBV20-1

CDR3 DNA: TGTGCCAGCAGCCAAGATTTGTCCTCGAACACCGGGGAGCTGTTTTTT
CDR3 protein: CASSQDLSSNTGELFF
D gene: -
clone size: -
J gene: TRBJ2-2
V gene: TRBV3-1

CDR3 DNA: TGTGCCTACCACGCGGGATCGGCGGATACGCAGTATTTT
CDR3 protein: CAYHAGSADTQYF
D gene: -
clone size: -
J gene: TRBJ2-3
V gene: TRBV30

CDR3 DNA: TGCAGCGTTGAAGTGCACGGCTCCTACGAGCAGTACTTC
CDR3 protein: CSVEVHGSYEQYF
D gene: -
clone size: -
J gene: TRBJ2-7
V gene: TRBV29-1

CDR3 DNA: TGTGCCAGTAGTTTGGGGTCCGGGGAGCTGTTTTTT
CDR3 protein: CASSLGSGELFF
D gene: -
clone size: -
J gene: TRBJ2-2
V gene: TRBV19

CDR3 DNA: TGCAGCGGTCGAGGGGTCTCGCTGGGAAATGAGCAGTTCTTC
CDR3 protein: CSGRGVSLGNEQFF
D gene: -
clone size: -
J gene: TRBJ2-1
V gene: TRBV29-1

CDR3 DNA: TGTGCCAGCAGCTTAGATAGCGGGGGGGCCTACGAGCAGTACTTC
CDR3 protein: CASSLDSGGAYEQYF
D gene: TRBD2
clone size: -
J gene: TRBJ2-7
V gene: TRBV7-6

CDR3 DNA: TGTGCCACCAGTGATGTCCGGGGAACCGGGGAGCTGTTTTTT
CDR3 protein: CATSDVRGTGELFF
D gene: -
clone size: -
J gene: TRBJ2-2
V gene: TRBV24-1

CDR3 DNA: TGCAGTGCGGCTAGCAGCACCGGGGAGCTGTTTTTT
CDR3 protein: CSAASSTGELFF
D gene: -
clone size: -
J gene: TRBJ2-2
V gene: TRBV20-1

CDR3 DNA: TGTGCCACCAGCAGGGACTCTTATTGGAACACCATATATTTT
CDR3 protein: CATSRDSYWNTIYF
D gene: -
clone size: -
J gene: TRBJ1-3
V gene: TRBV15

CDR3 DNA: TGTGCCAGCACGCCGTCACTAGGTTTCAATGAGCAGTTCTTC
CDR3 protein: CASTPSLGFNEQFF
D gene: -
clone size: -
J gene: TRBJ2-1
V gene: TRBV3-1

CDR3 DNA: TGTGCCAGCAGTGTACAGAGCCTCACATTCCTGTTTTTT
CDR3 protein: CASSVQSLTFLFF
D gene: -
clone size: -
J gene: TRBJ2-2
V gene: TRBV7-9

CDR3 DNA: TGTGCCAGCTCCTCGCCAGGGGAGACCCAGTACTTC
CDR3 protein: CASSSPGETQYF
D gene: -
clone size: -
J gene: TRBJ2-5
V gene: TRBV5-4

CDR3 DNA: TGTGCCAGCAGTCCAGGGTTATCAGGCTCCTACGAGCAGTACTTC
CDR3 protein: CASSPGLSGSYEQYF
D gene: -
clone size: -
J gene: TRBJ2-7
V gene: TRBV28

CDR3 DNA: TGCAGCGTTGATAGAGGCCTAGCGGTCCCAGATACGCAGTATTTT
CDR3 protein: CSVDRGLAVPDTQYF
D gene: TRBD2
clone size: -
J gene: TRBJ2-3
V gene: TRBV29-1

CDR3 DNA: TGTGCCAGCAGCCGCGTATTGAACGAGCAGTACTTC
CDR3 protein: CASSRVLNEQYF
D gene: -
clone size: -
J gene: TRBJ2-7
V gene: TRBV6-1

CDR3 DNA: TGTGCCACCAGTGATTCCGGGACAGGCACAGATACGCAGTATTTT
CDR3 protein: CATSDSGTGTDTQYF
D gene: TRBD1
clone size: -
J gene: TRBJ2-3
V gene: TRBV24-1

CDR3 DNA: TGTGCCAGCAGCGGCCCCCGTAGCGGGGGGGCATGGGATACGCAGTATTTT
CDR3 protein: CASSGPRSGGAWDTQYF
D gene: TRBD2
clone size: -
J gene: TRBJ2-3
V gene: TRBV9

CDR3 DNA: TGTGCCAGCAGCTCCTTTCGACAGGAAGGGGCCCAAGAGACCCAGTACTTC
CDR3 protein: CASSSFRQEGAQETQYF
D gene: -
clone size: -
J gene: TRBJ2-5
V gene: TRBV13

CDR3 DNA: TGTGCCAGCAGCTTAGCGGGGGAATTGGATACGCAGTATTTT
CDR3 protein: CASSLAGELDTQYF
D gene: -
clone size: -
J gene: TRBJ2-3
V gene: TRBV7-8